Listed here are 17 T cell receptor beta chains from one sample, sequenced in a study of T-cell reconstitution after alpha-beta-depleted transplantation in children. Unique molecular identifiers were incorporated during preparation of the TCRbeta library. TCRdb processed the PCR reads anew with MiXCR; each CDR3 protein has one entry. In the table there are more than 200,000 distinct CDR3 sequences, over 15% of which are singletons. The source was PBMCs, mostly from graft donor cells, collected 360 days after TCRalphabeta/CD19-depleted stem cell transplant. The receptors were sampled from a male patient between 2 and 10 years old who had a stem cell transplant for acute lymphoblastic leukemia, so the T cells may come from the graft donor.

The V and J genes are TRBV3-1 and TRBJ1-6; D call uncertain. Germline V gives CDR1 LGHDT, CDR2 YNNKEL (reference sequence). The germline V and J ends were trimmed by 1 base and 14 bases, with 21 bases remaining between them. CDR3 length: 16 residues. CDR3 sequence: CASSQVSKPRRSALHF. The CDR3 coding sequence is TGTGCCAGCAGCCAAGTTTCAAAGCCTCGTCGGTCGGCCCTCCACTTT. The complete variable domain, with remaining parts taken from reference TRBV3-1 and TRBJ1-6, reads DTAVSQTPKYLVTQMGNDKSIKCEQNLGHDTMYWYKQDSKKFLKIMFSYNNKELIINETVPNRFSPKSPDKAHLNLHINSLELGDSAVYFCASSQVSKPRRSALHFGNGTRLTVT.

This clonotype was counted a few times. The chain recombines TRBV29-1 with TRBJ2-7; D remains ambiguous. Per the germline V gene, CDR1 is SQVTM and CDR2 is ANQGSEA. Trimming stripped 4 bases from V and 3 bases from J, with 10 bases between. The CDR3 covers 12 residues. CDR3 DNA sequence: TGCAGCGTTGGCGAGGCAGACTACGAGCAGTACTTC. It translates to CSVGEADYEQYF.

This CDR3 reads CASSTQGGSSYNEQFF. In DNA, the CDR3 is TGTGCCAGTAGTACCCAGGGAGGCTCCTCCTACAATGAGCAGTTCTTC. The chain is built from TRBV19 and TRBJ2-1, with D possibly being TRBD2 (6 bases). CDR1 is LNHDA and CDR2 is SQIVND in the germline V gene (reference sequence). The CDR3 totals 16 residues. V was shortened by 4 bases and J by 0 bases, with 13 bases between the two germline ends.

This clonotype was found a few times. This rearrangement joins TRBV7-2 to TRBJ2-3; 12 nucleotides match TRBD2. There are 16 residues in the CDR3. The germline V gene encodes CDR1 SGHTA and CDR2 FQGNSA. V was pared by 2 bases and J by 11 bases, with 11 bases of the junction left unmatched. CDR3 loop: CASSLPPRLTSGGQYF. The CDR3 bases are TGTGCCAGCAGCTTACCTCCCCGTTTGACTAGCGGGGGGCAGTATTTT.

In its sample, this clonotype was seen a few times. The chain joins TRBV10-3 to TRBJ1-6, with 8 bases aligning to TRBD1. The ends lost 6 bases at V and 14 bases at J; junction bases unmatched: 6. Germline V gene sequence: CDR1 ENHRY, CDR2 SYGVKD. CDR3 length equals 12 residues. CDR3 in amino acids: CAIRGQDASLHF. The CDR3 DNA reads as TGTGCCATCAGGGGACAGGACGCCTCCCTCCACTTT.

The V and J genes are TRBV5-1 and TRBJ1-1, with TRBD1 matching over 7 bases. Trimming took 4 bases from V and 4 from J; bases not matched to a gene: 10. The length of the CDR3 is 15 residues. The germline V gene encodes CDR1 SGHRS and CDR2 YFSETQ. The chain's CDR3 is CASSAEYRGLTEAFF. CDR3 nucleotide sequence: TGCGCCAGCAGCGCCGAGTACAGGGGCCTCACTGAAGCTTTCTTT.

This sequence joins TRBV20-1 and TRBJ1-2, with TRBD1 identical over 8 bases. J was trimmed by 6 bases and V by 6 bases; bases with no gene match: 9. This CDR3 region has 13 residues. The germline V gene encodes CDR1 DFQATT and CDR2 SNEGSKA (reference sequence). CDR3 in DNA: TGCAGTGCCCGAGAGACAGGGGTTAATGGCTACACCTTC. Its translation is CSARETGVNGYTF.

This clonotype appeared a few times. The CDR3 bases are TGTGCCAGCAGTTTAGGGGACAGGGAGAGGCAGCCCCAGCATTTT. Translation gives CASSLGDRERQPQHF. The chain recombines TRBV28 with TRBJ1-5; 9 positions agree with TRBD1. The CDR3 runs to 15 residues. V dropped 2 bases and J dropped 7; count of bases not matched to a gene: 6. Germline V gives CDR1 MDHEN, CDR2 SYDVKM.

This clonotype was seen only a few times. The gene calls are TRBV12-3 or TRBV12-4 and TRBJ1-6; unclear D gene. The CDR3 is 16 amino acids. Deletions cut 3 bases from V and 0 bases from J, with 9 bases between. The CDR3 reads CASSFGGSSYNSPLHF. In DNA, the CDR3 is TGTGCCAGCAGTTTCGGCGGTAGCTCCTATAATTCACCCCTCCACTTT.

This chain links TRBV5-1 with TRBJ1-1; 12 positions match TRBD1. CDR3 size: 16 residues. V lost 4 bases, J lost 2 bases, and 6 bases stayed unmatched. Germline V gene sequence: CDR1 SGHRS, CDR2 YFSETQ. The CDR3 region is CASSRLGQGANTEAFF. CDR3 DNA: TGCGCCAGCAGCCGCTTGGGACAGGGGGCAAACACTGAAGCTTTCTTT.

This clonotype was counted only a few times. The genes are TRBV5-1 and TRBJ2-7; no definite D call. Germline loops: CDR1 SGHRS, CDR2 YFSETQ. Trimming left V 3 bases short and J 0 bases short, with 10 bases between. The CDR3 spans 14 residues. The CDR3 is CASSSDGPSYEQYF. The CDR3 region has the DNA TGCGCCAGCAGCTCGGACGGACCCTCCTACGAGCAGTACTTC.

This chain links TRBV20-1 with TRBJ2-3, with 7 bases fitting TRBD2. The ends lost 5 bases at V and 6 bases at J; junction bases unmatched: 5. This CDR3 is 12 amino acids long. The germline CDR1 and CDR2 sequences are DFQATT and SNEGSKA (reference sequence). The CDR3 region has the DNA TGCAGTGCTGCCCTTAGCGGGGATACGCAGTATTTT. It codes for CSAALSGDTQYF.

A few counts support this clonotype. The chain recombines TRBV12-3 or TRBV12-4 with TRBJ2-1, with D maybe TRBD2 (5 bases). The V gene lost 2 bases and the J gene lost 7 bases, with 15 bases spanning the gap. The CDR3 sequence is 15 residues long. The CDR3, as DNA: TGTGCCAGCAGTTTATGGACTGGCCTATGGAATGAGCAGTTCTTC. Its translation is CASSLWTGLWNEQFF.

In its sample, this clonotype was seen a few times. This sequence joins TRBV9 and TRBJ2-3; the match to TRBD2 covers 12 bases. Germline CDR1 is SGDLS and CDR2 is YYNGEE. There are 18 residues in the CDR3. V was clipped by 0 bases and J by 2 bases; unmatched bases: 7. The CDR3, as DNA: TGTGCCAGCAGCGTAGGGCCCCTAGCGGGGGGGACCACAGATACGCAGTATTTT. This sequence encodes CASSVGPLAGGTTDTQYF.

This clonotype was seen only a few times. The CDR3 sequence is CASRLNPGTGSYEQYF. The CDR3, as DNA: TGCGCCAGCAGACTCAACCCCGGGACAGGTTCCTACGAGCAGTACTTC. This chain joins TRBV10-2 and TRBJ2-7; 8 nucleotides match TRBD1. V shed 6 bases and J 1 base; nucleotides not matched to a gene: 11. This CDR3 spans 16 amino acids. Looked up from germline, CDR1 is WSHSY and CDR2 is SAAADI.

Only a few counts were recorded for this clonotype. This chain joins TRBV28 and TRBJ2-4; D call uncertain. Germline CDR1 and CDR2: MDHEN and SYDVKM. The V and J ends lost 7 bases and 8 bases respectively, with 9 bases between them. This CDR3 contains 11 residues. The CDR3 reads CASTSRDIQYF. The CDR3 bases are TGTGCCAGCACATCGAGAGACATTCAGTACTTC.

There are a few counts of this clonotype. V is TRBV2 and J is TRBJ2-1, with 11 bases matching TRBD2. The CDR3 contains 15 residues. Trimming cost V 6 bases and J 4 bases; bases outside gene matches: 5. Germline lookup yields CDR1 SNHLY and CDR2 FYNNEI. DNA for the CDR3: TGTGCCAGCAGGCAACTAGCGGGAGATTACAATGAGCAGTTCTTC. Translated: CASRQLAGDYNEQFF. Complete variable domain (other parts from reference TRBV2 and TRBJ2-1): EPEVTQTPSHQVTQMGQEVILRCVPISNHLYFYWYRQILGQKVEFLVSFYNNEISEKSEIFDDQFSVERPDGSNFTLKIRSTKLEDSAMYFCASRQLAGDYNEQFFGPGTRLTVL.